This T cell receptor (beta chain) was recovered during a study of CD8 T cells in Susac syndrome (dated by TCRdb to 2018 to 2020). The study in broad terms: Of the Susac syndrome patients who were sequenced, five or six had clinically active disease and roughly 8 were in clinical remission. At the time of blood withdrawal, Susac syndrome patients were either therapy-naive, taking corticosteroids (with some also receiving IVIg), or on IVIg alone. Repertoire sequencing was used to test whether CD8+ T cell activation and differentiation in Susac syndrome was antigen driven. CD8+ T cell repertoire clonality was compared between about a dozen healthy donors, around 14 Susac syndrome patients and 15 multiple sclerosis patients.

RNA was extracted using the RNeasy kit, and roughly 0.5 to 1 microgram was reverse transcribed with random hexamers. TCR beta CDR3 regions were amplified with the immunoSEQ multiplex PCR assay covering 54 Vbeta and 13 Jbeta segments. Bias from PCR amplification was corrected by using a synthetic template baseline for primer optimization and for computational correction. The authors' pipeline ran thus. Reads were annotated to V, D and J genes per IMGT and analyzed with immunoSEQ Analyzer, keeping only productive sequences. Clonality was calculated as one minus the Shannon entropy normalized by log2 of the number of productive unique sequences. For each patient and control, public and private clones were evaluated within the 100 most prevalent clones. Clones were defined as Susac-specific if absent from the healthy and MS cohorts, from around 1,000 published viral clones and from other ImmuneACCESS disease sequences. TCRdb reworked the public reads: Q25 trimming with fastp, MiXCR clone assembly, productive beta chains retained. Identical CDR3 protein sequences are pooled into one entry, listed with their most common genes and DNA. For this entry, the V and J calls and clone size follow TCRdb and not the study's own pipeline. Counted in this sample were nearly 110,000 distinct CDR3 sequences; 94% of them appeared once. About 0.42% of the sample comes from the top ten.

The V and J ends are trimmed by 1 base and 1 base, leaving 7 bases between them. From the cysteine through the phenylalanine, the CDR3 covers 14 amino acids. Only the CDR3 DNA stays, 42 bases, in frame from base 1. The germline V gene (reference sequence) provides CDR1 LGHDT and CDR2 YNNKEL. Peripheral blood CD8+ and CD4+ T cells from healthy donors, Susac syndrome patients and multiple sclerosis patients were profiled by high-throughput TCR beta sequencing. The Susac syndrome patients fulfilled recently defined diagnostic criteria for definite or probable disease. Bulk CD8+ and CD4+ T cells were purified magnetically by negative isolation, whereas CD8+ TEMRA cells were enriched by FACS. Blood was collected in EDTA tubes and processed within 24 hours, with PBMCs isolated through density gradient centrifugation. PBMCs intended for TCR sequencing were frozen in liquid nitrogen and were later thawed in a 37 degrees C water bath. Purity of sorted or isolated CD4+, CD8+ and CD8+ TEMRA cells was at least 90%.

The study at large found these results: Approximately 15 Susac-specific public clones were identified in the total CD8+ repertoire, and 5 or 6 Susac-specific public clones were identified in the CD8+ TEMRA repertoire. The number of individuals in the TCR sequencing and HLA analysis was acknowledged as relatively small. Susac syndrome CD8+ repertoires showed clonal expansion, highest in CD8+ TEMRA cells and greater in clinically active than remitting patients.

In this sample, this clonotype turned up once. No cognate antigen has been identified for it. Per-base qualities were not stored, and no clone one base away is much larger. A lone read gives weak evidence. This receptor was taken from a human donor with Susac syndrome. The sequence joins TRBV3-1 to TRBJ2-5, with the D gene not clear enough to name. Material for sequencing was CD8+ T cells from PBMCs. The nucleotides read TGTGCCAGCAGCCAAGGACTGTTCCAAGAGACCCAGTACTTC. Its protein reads: CASSQGLFQETQYF.